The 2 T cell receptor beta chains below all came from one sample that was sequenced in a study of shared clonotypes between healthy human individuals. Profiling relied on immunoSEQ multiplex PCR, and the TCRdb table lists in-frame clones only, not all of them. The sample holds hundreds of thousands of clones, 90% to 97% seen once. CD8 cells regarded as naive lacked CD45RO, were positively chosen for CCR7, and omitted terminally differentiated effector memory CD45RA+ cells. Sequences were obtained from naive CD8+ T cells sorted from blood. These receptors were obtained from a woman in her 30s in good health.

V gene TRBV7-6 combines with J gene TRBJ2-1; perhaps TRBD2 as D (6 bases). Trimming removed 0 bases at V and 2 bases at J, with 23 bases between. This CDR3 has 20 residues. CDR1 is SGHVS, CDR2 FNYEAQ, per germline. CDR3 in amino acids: CASSLAPPGVPQGPYNEQFF. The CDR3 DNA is TGTGCCAGCAGCTTAGCTCCCCCGGGGGTGCCCCAAGGGCCCTACAATGAGCAGTTCTTC.

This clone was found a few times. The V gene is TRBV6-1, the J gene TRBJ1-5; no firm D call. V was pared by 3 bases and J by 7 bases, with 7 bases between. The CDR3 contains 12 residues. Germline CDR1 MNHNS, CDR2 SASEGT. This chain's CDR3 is CASSDEGQPQHF. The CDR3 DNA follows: TGTGCCAGCAGTGATGAGGGACAGCCCCAGCATTTT.